This T cell receptor beta chain was recorded in a study of CD8+CD57+ T cells in acquired aplastic anemia. Study details: Sorted CD4+ and CD8+ cells yielded DNA averaging around 3.2 ug.

For CDR3 and TCR beta VDJ profiling, genomic DNA was the template used. TCRdb analysed the reads with MiXCR anew, one entry per CDR3 protein. The sample lists 120,000 or so distinct CDR3 sequences, about 48% occurring once. V was clipped by 1 base and J by 5 bases; unmatched bases: 13. This CDR3 is built from 19 residues. CDR1 SGHVS and CDR2 FNYEAQ come from the germline V gene. Sequencing input: sorted CD4+, CD8+, or CD8+CD57+ T cells (not recorded which) from PBMCs. This receptor was identified in a human donor in good health, serving as a control. The chain couples TRBV7-6 to TRBJ2-5; TRBD2 aligns across 13 bases. The CDR3 coding sequence is TGTGCCAGCAGCTTAGGAAGGCCGGGACTAGCGGGGAGTGGGGAGACCCAGTACTTC. Residues: CASSLGRPGLAGSGETQYF. The whole variable domain, remainder taken from reference TRBV7-6 and TRBJ2-5, is GAGVSQSPRYKVTKRGQDVALRCDPISGHVSLYWYRQALGQGPEFLTYFNYEAQQDKSGLPNDRFSAERPEGSISTLTIQRTEQRDSAMYRCASSLGRPGLAGSGETQYFGPGTRLLVL.